This TCR beta chain came from a study of blood T cell repertoires in COVID-19. J gave up 5 bases and V 0 bases, and 7 bases lay outside the gene matches. From germline, CDR1 is SGDLS and CDR2 YYNGEE. CDR3 size: 15 residues. The protocol was immunoSEQ multiplex PCR, while the TCRdb copy is restricted to in-frame clones and leaves out a portion. Among hundreds of thousands of clones listed, roughly 80% were seen once. The genes are TRBV9 and TRBJ2-5; 7 bases are a match to TRBD2. Sequencing was performed on peripheral blood. The receptor was derived from a woman over 75 with acute or convalescent COVID-19. Written as DNA, the CDR3 is TGTGCCAGCAGCGTAGAGGGAGCGGGGAAGGAGACCCAGTACTTC. Its translation: CASSVEGAGKETQYF.